A selection of T cell receptor beta chains follows, all from one sample in a study of T cells in Graves' hyperthyroidism and ophthalmopathy. MiXCR was run by TCRdb on the multiplex PCR reads, yielding one entry per CDR3 protein. The top ten hold roughly 8.2% of the sample, which has almost 600,000 distinct CDR3 sequences, around 45% seen once. The sequencing sample was made of peripheral blood or thyroid tissue (not recorded which). The source of these receptors is a young woman with Graves' hyperthyroidism. The CDR3 runs from the conserved cysteine through the conserved F or W. Each record gives: V gene, D gene, clone size, J gene, CDR3 protein, CDR3 DNA. D genes are given only for firm matches. Only some rows state a clone size, as once, few, many or a class for expanded clones.

v_call: TRBV30
d_call: TRBD1
clone_size: few
j_call: TRBJ2-7
cdr3_aa: CAWSLPTGAMSYEQYF
cdr3_nt: TGTGCCTGGAGTCTACCGACAGGGGCAATGTCCTACGAGCAGTACTTC

v_call: TRBV6-6
d_call: .
clone_size: few
j_call: TRBJ2-2
cdr3_aa: CASSYSKGADYTGELFF
cdr3_nt: TGTGCCAGCAGTTACTCGAAAGGGGCCGATTACACCGGGGAGCTGTTTTTT

v_call: TRBV11-3
d_call: .
clone_size: many
j_call: TRBJ1-3
cdr3_aa: CASSFRGRNTIYF
cdr3_nt: TGTGCCAGCAGCTTTCGGGGTCGAAACACCATATATTTT

v_call: TRBV20-1
d_call: .
clone_size: many
j_call: TRBJ2-2
cdr3_aa: CSAEGPRELFF
cdr3_nt: TGCAGTGCCGAGGGTCCCCGGGAGCTGTTTTTT

v_call: TRBV29-1
d_call: .
clone_size: .
j_call: TRBJ1-1
cdr3_aa: CSGTPGNTEAFF
cdr3_nt: TGCAGCGGGACCCCGGGAAACACTGAAGCTTTCTTT

v_call: TRBV20-1
d_call: .
clone_size: .
j_call: TRBJ2-7
cdr3_aa: CSARDRGRPYNEQYF
cdr3_nt: TGCAGTGCTAGAGATCGGGGCCGCCCCTACAATGAGCAGTACTTC

v_call: TRBV6-5
d_call: TRBD1
clone_size: .
j_call: TRBJ1-2
cdr3_aa: CASSLTQGGLGYGYTF
cdr3_nt: TGTGCCAGCAGTCTCACACAGGGGGGGCTTGGCTATGGCTACACCTTC

v_call: TRBV7-3
d_call: .
clone_size: once
j_call: TRBJ1-2
cdr3_aa: CASSLGTDTNYGYTF
cdr3_nt: TGTGCCAGCAGCTTAGGCACAGATACTAACTATGGCTACACCTTC

v_call: TRBV4-2
d_call: .
clone_size: many
j_call: TRBJ1-1
cdr3_aa: CASSITGGNTEAFF
cdr3_nt: TGTGCCAGCAGTATTACCGGAGGAAACACTGAAGCTTTCTTT

v_call: TRBV29-1
d_call: TRBD1
clone_size: few
j_call: TRBJ2-1
cdr3_aa: CSAGRGQGYNEQFF
cdr3_nt: TGCAGCGCGGGAAGGGGACAGGGATACAATGAGCAGTTCTTC